These 3 T cell receptor beta chains were all obtained from the same sample, sequenced in a study of T-cell memory formation after mild COVID-19. Using its own MiXCR run on the 5' RACE reads, TCRdb lists one record per CDR3 protein. The sample lists about 350,000 distinct CDR3 sequences; roughly an eighth were seen once. The specimen sequenced was PBMCs or a T cell subset sorted from them (not recorded which). These receptors came from a man aged 18 to 35 who had mild COVID-19 (a few samples of this study predate the infection). Cell type and time point are not known.

In nucleotides, the CDR3 is TGTGCCAGCAGCCCACAACTTAAGGGGGTTGGTGAAGCTTTCTTT. Protein product: CASSPQLKGVGEAFF. The chain couples TRBV7-2 to TRBJ1-1; D might be TRBD1 (6 bases). This CDR3 contains 15 residues. Germline V gene data show CDR1 as SGHTA and CDR2 as FQGNSA. V lost 5 bases and J 7 bases, leaving 20 bases between the germline ends.

The J gene is TRBJ1-6, the V gene TRBV10-3; maybe TRBD1 (6 bases). Trimming took 7 bases from V and 6 from J, leaving 16 bases between them. Germline values: CDR1 ENHRY, CDR2 SYGVKD. The CDR3 runs to 15 residues. The CDR3 here is CAINNYQGSNSPLHF. CDR3 bases: TGTGCCATCAATAACTACCAGGGGTCTAATTCACCCCTCCACTTT.

V gene TRBV29-1 combines with J gene TRBJ2-3; perhaps TRBD1 as D (5 bases). The CDR3 is made up of 15 amino acids. Germline V gene lookup returns CDR1 SQVTM and CDR2 ANQGSEA. Trimming pared 0 bases from V and 4 bases from J, leaving 14 bases between. In DNA, the CDR3 is TGCAGCGTTGAAGACAGGGTAGGGTTGTCAGATACGCAGTATTTT. Translated: CSVEDRVGLSDTQYF.